This T cell receptor beta chain was found in a study of T cells after yellow fever vaccination. Study observations and caveats: Clones from primary vaccination mostly reappeared after the booster (96% CD4, just over 85% CD8). FACS-sorted repertoires could harbor abundant contaminating bulk-population clonotypes. A limited proportion of clonotypes was detected within both the CD4 and CD8 compartments.

In regard to this clonotype: The antigen remains unidentified.

The CDR3 covers 13 residues. J lost 9 bases, V lost 6 bases, and 7 bases had no gene match. A process of 5'RACE template switching, which added a universal primer site and UMIs, was used to make TCR cDNA. TCRdb used MiXCR to reprocess the 5' RACE reads, holding one entry per CDR3 protein. The sample comprises more than 250,000 distinct CDR3 sequences, 6.8% of which are singletons, and 18% rests with the top ten. J is TRBJ1-5 and V is TRBV12-3 or TRBV12-4; 8 bases map to TRBD1. This receptor was taken from a man younger than 35 who received the YFV17D yellow fever vaccine. The starting material was PBMCs, obtained about 41 days after the first yellow fever vaccination. CDR3 loop: CASSRGLGWPQHF. The CDR3 nucleotides are TGTGCCAGCAGCAGGGGGCTTGGTTGGCCCCAGCATTTT.